The 32 T cell receptor beta chains listed next were all sequenced from one sample in a study of identical twins. TCRdb passed the 5' RACE reads through MiXCR, listing each CDR3 protein once. The sample consists of over 550,000 distinct CDR3 sequences, under 8.5% of them appearing once. This sample also appeared in a second study, on yellow fever vaccine responses in identical twins.

The sample consisted of PBMCs. Receptors were obtained from a woman between 18 and 30 years old in good health.

The J gene is TRBJ2-7, the V gene TRBV20-1; D call uncertain. This CDR3 has 13 amino acids. Trimming cost V 6 bases and J 2 bases, with 14 bases left between them. The V gene's germline CDR1 is DFQATT and CDR2 SNEGSKA (reference sequence). The CDR3 DNA follows: TGCAGTGCCCTGGAATTTTCGACCTACGAGCAGTACTTC. Encoded protein: CSALEFSTYEQYF.

A few counts support this clonotype. This rearrangement joins TRBV11-1 to TRBJ2-2; a possible D gene is TRBD2 (6 bases). The CDR3 extends over 18 amino acids. Trimming took 5 bases from V and 0 from J, leaving 19 bases between them. The germline CDR1 and CDR2 sequences are SGHAT and FQDESV (reference sequence). CDR3 region: CASSQIGYGTPNTGELFF. In DNA, the CDR3 is TGTGCCAGCAGCCAAATCGGGTACGGGACTCCGAACACCGGGGAGCTGTTTTTT.

At least ten counts were recorded for this clonotype. The chain joins TRBV9 to TRBJ2-1, with 9 bases matching TRBD1. The germline V gene has CDR1 SGDLS and CDR2 YYNGEE. V trimming: 3 bases; J trimming: 1 base; junction bases outside the gene matches: 8. The CDR3 sequence is 17 residues long. CDR3 coding DNA: TGTGCCAGCAGCGCCCGGGACAGGGCTTCATCCTACAATGAGCAGTTCTTC. Protein: CASSARDRASSYNEQFF.

In this sample, this clonotype turned up many times. This rearrangement joins TRBV5-1 to TRBJ2-7, with D unclear. The CDR3 sequence is 14 residues long. Trimming cost V 4 bases and J 3 bases, with 14 bases left between them. CDR1 is SGHRS and CDR2 is YFSETQ in the germline V gene. The CDR3: CASSLSPGYYEQYF. The DNA for the CDR3 is TGCGCCAGCAGCCTCAGCCCTGGATACTACGAGCAGTACTTC.

The rearrangement joins TRBV6-1 to TRBJ1-1, with 7 bases matching TRBD1. The germline gives CDR1 MNHNS, CDR2 SASEGT. V lost 2 bases to trimming and J lost 9 bases; unmatched junction nucleotides: 9. The CDR3 runs 14 residues. The CDR3 region is CASSETGVPTQAFF. CDR3 DNA sequence: TGTGCCAGCAGTGAAACAGGGGTGCCCACCCAAGCTTTCTTT.

V gene TRBV10-3 combines with J gene TRBJ2-1; D possibly corresponds to TRBD2 (6 bases). CDR1 and CDR2 from the germline V gene are ENHRY and SYGVKD. CDR3 size: 13 residues. Trimming removed 8 bases at V and 6 bases at J, with 14 bases between. Here the CDR3 reads CAIGGPAGNEQFF. CDR3 coding DNA: TGTGCCATCGGAGGGCCCGCAGGCAATGAGCAGTTCTTC.

Many counts were recorded for this clonotype. The CDR3 nucleotides are TGTGCCATCAGCAACAGGGGGGACAATGAGCAGTTCTTC. Its protein product is CAISNRGDNEQFF. J is TRBJ2-1 and V is TRBV10-3; TRBD1 matches at 8 bases. The V gene's germline CDR1 is ENHRY and CDR2 SYGVKD. V shed 6 bases and J 5 bases; nucleotides not matched to a gene: 3. CDR3 size: 13 residues.

The chain couples TRBV12-3 or TRBV12-4 to TRBJ2-2, with 8 positions matching TRBD2. V trimming: 5 bases; J trimming: 8 bases; junction bases outside the gene matches: 13. The CDR3 contains 16 residues. In DNA form, the CDR3 reads TGTGCCAGCAGTCAGGGAGCGGGAGTCTCGACGGGGGAGCTGTTTTTT. This gives the protein CASSQGAGVSTGELFF.

This clonotype has only a few counts. The rearrangement links TRBV19 to TRBJ2-2, with no clear D. The ends were cut back, 1 base at V and 6 bases at J, with 12 bases in the middle. Germline-derived CDR1 and CDR2 are LNHDA and SQIVND (reference sequence). This CDR3 spans 15 amino acids. CDR3 coding DNA: TGTGCCAGTAGTATAGGAGGAGTTTGGCCCGGGGAGCTGTTTTTT. The encoded protein is CASSIGGVWPGELFF.

The chain links TRBV28 to TRBJ2-2; D uncertain. The CDR3 has 15 residues. Trimming took off 3 bases at V and 6 bases at J, with 14 bases between the two ends. Germline V CDR1 and CDR2: MDHEN, SYDVKM. For the CDR3, the DNA is TGTGCCAGCAGTTTTGGTAGCACCAAGGCCGGGGAGCTGTTTTTT. Its protein is CASSFGSTKAGELFF.

This clonotype occurred a few times. The chain's CDR3 is CASSLGREVGGYTF. CDR3 DNA sequence: TGTGCCAGCAGTTTAGGACGGGAGGTCGGTGGCTACACCTTC. The genes are TRBV28 and TRBJ1-2, with D uncertain. The CDR3 covers 14 residues. Trimming removed 2 bases from V and 7 bases from J, with 14 bases in between. Germline values: CDR1 MDHEN, CDR2 SYDVKM.

The chain recombines TRBV6-6 with TRBJ2-5, with 7 bases aligning to TRBD1. Germline V gene sequence: CDR1 MNHNY, CDR2 SVGAGI (reference sequence). With V trimmed by 6 bases and J by 3 bases, 1 base remained unmatched. The CDR3 runs 12 residues. The CDR3 protein is CASRGQKETQYF. The CDR3 coding sequence is TGTGCCAGCAGGGGACAGAAAGAGACCCAGTACTTC.

The genes are TRBV20-1 and TRBJ2-5; 7 bases line up with TRBD2. This CDR3 contains 15 residues. Germline V lookup: CDR1 DFQATT, CDR2 SNEGSKA (reference sequence). Trimming cost V 1 base and J 4 bases; bases outside gene matches: 9. CDR3 DNA: TGCAGTGCTAGAGTGGGGGAGGGAGTGGGAGAGACCCAGTACTTC. It codes for CSARVGEGVGETQYF.

This clonotype was observed at least ten times. The gene calls are TRBV7-2 and TRBJ2-1, with D perhaps assigned TRBD1 or TRBD2 (6 bases each). Germline lookup yields CDR1 SGHTA and CDR2 FQGNSA. The ends were cut back, 3 bases at V and 7 bases at J, with 13 bases in the middle. The CDR3 has 14 amino acids. CDR3 sequence reads: CASSFWGADNEQFF. Written as DNA, the CDR3 is TGTGCCAGCAGCTTTTGGGGGGCCGATAATGAGCAGTTCTTC.

This clonotype was observed a few times. The J gene is TRBJ1-4, the V gene TRBV6-5; TRBD1 matches 7 bases. CDR1 is MNHEY and CDR2 is SVGAGI in the germline V gene. V lost 0 bases and J lost 4; bases outside the gene matches: 2. The length of the CDR3 is 15 residues. CDR3 nucleotides: TGTGCCAGCAGTTACTCGGGGACAGTTAATGAAAAACTGTTTTTT. It translates to CASSYSGTVNEKLFF.

This clonotype showed up just a few times. The V and J genes are TRBV2 and TRBJ2-7; possibly TRBD2 for D (6 bases). Germline CDR1 and CDR2: SNHLY and FYNNEI. V lost 7 bases, J lost 0 bases, and 10 bases lay in between. The CDR3 is made up of 13 amino acids. CDR3: CASIWTTSYEQYF. In nucleotides, the CDR3 is TGTGCCAGCATTTGGACTACCTCCTACGAGCAGTACTTC. Combining the CDR3 with reference TRBV2 and TRBJ2-7 gives the whole variable domain EPEVTQTPSHQVTQMGQEVILRCVPISNHLYFYWYRQILGQKVEFLVSFYNNEISEKSEIFDDQFSVERPDGSNFTLKIRSTKLEDSAMYFCASIWTTSYEQYFGPGTRLTVT.

This clonotype was counted at least ten times. V usage is TRBV14 and J usage is TRBJ2-7, with 7 nucleotides matching TRBD1. The CDR3 contains 13 residues. The V segment lost 3 bases and the J segment 2 bases; nucleotides outside the gene matches: 1. Germline lookup yields CDR1 SGHDN and CDR2 FVKESK. CDR3 sequence: CASSQGQTYEQYV. The CDR3 coding sequence is TGTGCCAGCAGCCAGGGACAGACCTACGAGCAGTACGTC.

This clonotype has at least ten counts. The V gene is TRBV24-1, the J gene TRBJ2-2; no reliable D call. The V gene lost 3 bases and the J gene lost 0 bases, with 13 bases spanning the gap. Germline V lookup: CDR1 KGHDR, CDR2 SFDVKD. The CDR3 runs 17 residues. For the CDR3, the DNA is TGTGCCACCAGTGATCTCCAACAAAACTCGAACACCGGGGAGCTGTTTTTT. Amino acids: CATSDLQQNSNTGELFF.

This clonotype has a count of ten or more. The chain carries TRBV5-1 and TRBJ1-1; TRBD1 is a possible D gene (5 bases). V was cut by 0 bases and J by 4 bases, with 13 bases left in between. This CDR3 comprises 15 residues. CDR1 and CDR2 (germline): SGHRS, YFSETQ. CDR3 in DNA: TGCGCCAGCAGCTTGGGGGGGGTTTTTGGCACTGAAGCTTTCTTT. Translated: CASSLGGVFGTEAFF.

The V gene is TRBV3-1, the J gene TRBJ2-3; TRBD2 matches 15 bases. The CDR3 extends over 18 amino acids. Germline-derived CDR1 and CDR2 are LGHDT and YNNKEL (reference sequence). Trimming cost V 8 bases and J 6 bases; bases outside gene matches: 15. Here the CDR3 reads CASCPLPGLAGGSDTQYF. The CDR3 nucleotides are TGTGCCAGCTGTCCTCTACCGGGACTAGCGGGAGGTTCGGATACGCAGTATTTT.

This chain connects TRBV27 to TRBJ1-5; D is possibly TRBD1 (5 bases). This CDR3 contains 15 residues. Germline V gene data show CDR1 as MNHEY and CDR2 as SMNVEV (reference sequence). Trimming took 8 bases from V and 0 from J, leaving 14 bases between them. CDR3 bases: TGTGCCAGCGCACCCAGGGCAAATAGCAATCAGCCCCAGCATTTT. This sequence encodes CASAPRANSNQPQHF.

This clonotype was seen only a few times. The chain joins TRBV7-9 to TRBJ2-3, with 9 positions matching TRBD1. Germline CDR1 is SEHNR and CDR2 is FQNEAQ (reference sequence). J lost 7 bases, V lost 5 bases, and 10 bases had no gene match. The CDR3 runs to 15 residues. The CDR3 DNA reads as TGTGCCAGCAGCCACCGGGACAGGGCCCTGCATACGCAGTATTTT. Translated, it gives CASSHRDRALHTQYF.

This clonotype was recorded a few times. CDR3 protein: CASSEGTLGADTQYF. In nucleotides, the CDR3 is TGCGCCAGCAGCGAGGGGACCCTGGGGGCAGATACGCAGTATTTT. The genes are TRBV5-1 and TRBJ2-3, with D perhaps assigned TRBD1 or TRBD2 (5 bases each). Germline V gene sequence: CDR1 SGHRS, CDR2 YFSETQ. The CDR3 length is 15 residues. Trimming shortened V by 4 bases and J by 4 bases, and 16 bases separated the two germline ends.

This clonotype was observed at least ten times. This chain uses TRBV29-1 with TRBJ2-3, with a weak D call TRBD2 (6 bases). V was pared by 7 bases and J by 4 bases, with 21 bases between. The germline CDR1 and CDR2 sequences are SQVTM and ANQGSEA. The CDR3 covers 15 residues. CDR3 region: CSATGSHGAADTQYF. The DNA of the CDR3 is TGCAGCGCCACCGGGAGCCATGGCGCAGCAGATACGCAGTATTTT.

This clonotype was detected only a few times. The chain carries TRBV6-1 and TRBJ2-1; D tentatively fits TRBD1 or TRBD2 (6 bases each). V lost 6 bases, J lost 7 bases, and 22 bases lay in between. This CDR3 has 16 amino acids. Germline assignment: CDR1 MNHNS and CDR2 SASEGT. CDR3 DNA: TGTGCCAGCAGACAGGGTAGGGGGGCCGGAGTAAATGAGCAGTTCTTC. Translated: CASRQGRGAGVNEQFF.

There are a few counts of this clonotype. The rearrangement joins TRBV4-1 to TRBJ2-4; D not certain. The CDR3 runs to 14 residues. Between the trimmed V and J ends, which lost 3 bases and 6 bases, there was a span of 12 bases. Germline CDR1 and CDR2: MGHRA and YSYEKL. The CDR3 here is CASSQGNNLNIQYF. The CDR3 DNA reads as TGCGCCAGCAGCCAGGGTAACAATTTAAACATTCAGTACTTC.

The V gene is TRBV11-2, the J gene TRBJ2-5, with D possibly matching TRBD2 (7 bases). V shed 1 base and J shed 5 bases, with 23 bases lying between them. Germline CDR1 reads SGHAT; CDR2 reads FQNNGV. The CDR3 sequence is 18 residues long. The CDR3 nucleotides are TGTGCCAGCAGCTTAGTCGGGGTAGAGGGGGGGATGAGGGAGACCCAGTACTTC. Translation: CASSLVGVEGGMRETQYF.

This chain links TRBV6-1 with TRBJ1-2; D is undetermined. Germline CDR1 is MNHNS and CDR2 is SASEGT. The CDR3 runs 12 residues. With 8 bases removed from V and 3 bases from J, the gap between germline ends came to 10 bases. The CDR3 bases are TGTGCCAGCCTCGAGGGATACTATGGCTACACCTTC. Its translation is CASLEGYYGYTF.

In this sample, this clonotype turned up a few times. This chain joins TRBV10-3 and TRBJ2-7; TRBD1 might be the D (6 bases). The germline gives CDR1 ENHRY, CDR2 SYGVKD. CDR3 length: 15 residues. V shed 3 bases and J shed 3 bases, with 15 bases lying between them. The CDR3 sequence: CAISDPTGLSYEQYF. In nucleotides, the CDR3 is TGTGCCATCAGTGACCCGACAGGTCTCAGCTACGAGCAGTACTTC.

This clonotype was seen more than once but under ten times. J is TRBJ1-4 and V is TRBV9; D gene ambiguous. In germline, CDR1 is SGDLS, CDR2 YYNGEE. The CDR3 spans 13 residues. Trimming took 2 bases from V and 6 from J, leaving 8 bases between them. The CDR3 DNA sequence: TGTGCCAGCAGCGTCAGACCCGATGAAAAACTGTTTTTT. The encoded protein is CASSVRPDEKLFF.

This clonotype was seen at least ten times. The chain recombines TRBV12-3 or TRBV12-4 with TRBJ1-2; possible D gene TRBD1, 5 bases. CDR3 length equals 13 residues. The germline V and J ends were trimmed by 7 bases and 7 bases, with 16 bases remaining between them. CDR3 sequence (DNA): TGTGCCAGCACCCCGGTGGGTAGGGGTGGCTACACCTTC. Protein: CASTPVGRGGYTF.

This clonotype was counted between two and nine times. This sequence joins TRBV5-1 and TRBJ2-2; tentatively, D is TRBD1 or TRBD2 (5 bases each). This CDR3 is built from 16 residues. CDR1 is SGHRS and CDR2 is YFSETQ in the germline V gene. V lost 4 bases, J lost 4 bases, and 17 bases lay in between. The CDR3 DNA follows: TGCGCCAGCAGCACTAATACCGGGACGACCACCGGGGAGCTGTTTTTT. Protein sequence: CASSTNTGTTTGELFF.